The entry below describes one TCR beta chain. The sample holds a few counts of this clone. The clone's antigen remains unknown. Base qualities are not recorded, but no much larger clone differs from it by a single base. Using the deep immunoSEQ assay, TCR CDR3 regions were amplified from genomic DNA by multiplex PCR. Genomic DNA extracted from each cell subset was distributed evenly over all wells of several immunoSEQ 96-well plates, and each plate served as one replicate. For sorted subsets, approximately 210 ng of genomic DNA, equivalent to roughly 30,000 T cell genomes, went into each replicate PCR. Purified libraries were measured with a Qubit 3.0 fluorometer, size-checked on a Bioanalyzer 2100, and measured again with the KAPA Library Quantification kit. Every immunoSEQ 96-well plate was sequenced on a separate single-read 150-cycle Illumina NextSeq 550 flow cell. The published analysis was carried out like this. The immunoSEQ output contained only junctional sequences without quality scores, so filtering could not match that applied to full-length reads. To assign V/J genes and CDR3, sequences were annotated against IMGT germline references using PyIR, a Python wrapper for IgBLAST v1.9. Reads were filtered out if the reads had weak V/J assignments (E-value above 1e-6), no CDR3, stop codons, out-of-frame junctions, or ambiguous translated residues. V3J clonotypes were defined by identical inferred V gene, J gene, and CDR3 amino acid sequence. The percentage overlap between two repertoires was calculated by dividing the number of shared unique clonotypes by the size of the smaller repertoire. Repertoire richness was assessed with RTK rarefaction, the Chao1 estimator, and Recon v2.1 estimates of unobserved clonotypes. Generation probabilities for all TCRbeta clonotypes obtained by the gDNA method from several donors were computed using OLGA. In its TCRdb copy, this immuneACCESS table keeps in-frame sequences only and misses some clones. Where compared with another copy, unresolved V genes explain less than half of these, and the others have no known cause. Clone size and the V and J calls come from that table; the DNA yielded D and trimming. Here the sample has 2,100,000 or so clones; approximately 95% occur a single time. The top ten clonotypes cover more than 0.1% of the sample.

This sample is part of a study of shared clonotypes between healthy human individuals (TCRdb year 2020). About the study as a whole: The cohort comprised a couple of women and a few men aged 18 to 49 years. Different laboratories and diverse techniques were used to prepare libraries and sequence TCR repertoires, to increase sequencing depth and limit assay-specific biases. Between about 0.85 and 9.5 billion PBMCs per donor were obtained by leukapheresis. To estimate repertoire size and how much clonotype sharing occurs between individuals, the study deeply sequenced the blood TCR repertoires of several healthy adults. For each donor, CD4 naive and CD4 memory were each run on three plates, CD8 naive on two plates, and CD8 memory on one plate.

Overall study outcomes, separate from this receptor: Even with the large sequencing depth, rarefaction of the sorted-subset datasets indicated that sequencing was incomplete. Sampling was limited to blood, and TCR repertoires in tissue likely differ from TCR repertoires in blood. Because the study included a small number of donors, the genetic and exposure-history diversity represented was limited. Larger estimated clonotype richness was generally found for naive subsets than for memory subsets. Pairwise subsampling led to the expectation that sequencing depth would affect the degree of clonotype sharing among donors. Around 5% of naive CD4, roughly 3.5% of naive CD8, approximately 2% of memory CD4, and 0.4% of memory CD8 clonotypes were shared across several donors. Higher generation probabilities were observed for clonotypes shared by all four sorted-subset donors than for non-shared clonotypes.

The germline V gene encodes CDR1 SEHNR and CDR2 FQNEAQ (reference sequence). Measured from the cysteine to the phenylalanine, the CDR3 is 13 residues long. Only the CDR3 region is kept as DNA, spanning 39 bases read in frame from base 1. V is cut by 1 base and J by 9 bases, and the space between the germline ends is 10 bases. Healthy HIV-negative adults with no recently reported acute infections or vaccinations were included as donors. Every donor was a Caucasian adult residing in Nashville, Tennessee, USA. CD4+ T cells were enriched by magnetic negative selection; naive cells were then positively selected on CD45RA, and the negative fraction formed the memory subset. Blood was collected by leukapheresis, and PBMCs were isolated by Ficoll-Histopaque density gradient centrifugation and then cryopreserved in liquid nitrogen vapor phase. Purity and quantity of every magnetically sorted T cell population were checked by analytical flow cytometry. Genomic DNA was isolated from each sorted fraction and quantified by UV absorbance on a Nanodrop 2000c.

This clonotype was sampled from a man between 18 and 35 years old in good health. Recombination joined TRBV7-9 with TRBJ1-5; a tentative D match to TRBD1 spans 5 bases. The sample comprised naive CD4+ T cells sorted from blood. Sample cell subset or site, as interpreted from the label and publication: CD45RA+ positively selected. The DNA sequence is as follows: TGTGCCAGCAGCTTAGTGGGGGTCGGGCCCCAGCATTTT. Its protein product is CASSLVGVGPQHF.